This TCR beta chain was identified during a study of blood T cells in healthy people across ages. Study conclusions and caveats: Nothing was known about donor CMV status, and this possibly confounded expanded clonotype changes.

This clonotype was observed at least ten times. Its antigen remains unidentified. V lost 3 bases and J 0 bases, leaving 12 bases between the germline ends. Germline lookup yields CDR1 DFQATT and CDR2 SNEGSKA (reference sequence). This CDR3 comprises 14 residues. Donors each provided roughly 11 milliliters of peripheral blood. In each sample, at least 6 million PBMCs were isolated. A second PCR, run for roughly 7 to 12 cycles, used a sample-barcoded 5' primer plus a J-beta primer mix. The study obtained at least 2.5 million CDR3-containing paired-end reads from every sample. Using its own MiXCR run on the 5' RACE reads, TCRdb lists one record per CDR3 protein. The table records 710,000 or so distinct CDR3 sequences, around 32% of them present only once.

The chain uses TRBV20-1 and TRBJ2-7, with D perhaps TRBD1 (5 bases). The receptor's source is an elderly woman in good health. The sequenced sample was blood. Written as DNA, the CDR3 is TGCAGTGCTAGCCCCGACAGCCGCTCCTACGAGCAGTACTTC. Translated, it gives CSASPDSRSYEQYF.